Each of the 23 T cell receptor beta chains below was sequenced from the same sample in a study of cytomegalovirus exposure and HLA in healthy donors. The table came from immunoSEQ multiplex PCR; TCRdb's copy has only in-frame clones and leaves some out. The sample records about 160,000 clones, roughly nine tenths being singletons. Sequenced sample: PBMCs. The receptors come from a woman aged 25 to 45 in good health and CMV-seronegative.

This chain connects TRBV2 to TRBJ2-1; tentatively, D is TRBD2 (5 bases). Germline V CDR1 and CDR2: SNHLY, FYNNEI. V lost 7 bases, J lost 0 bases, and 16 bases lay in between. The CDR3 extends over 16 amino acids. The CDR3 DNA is TGTGCCAGCACCTCTCCCGGGGTGAGCTCCTACAATGAGCAGTTCTTC. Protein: CASTSPGVSSYNEQFF.

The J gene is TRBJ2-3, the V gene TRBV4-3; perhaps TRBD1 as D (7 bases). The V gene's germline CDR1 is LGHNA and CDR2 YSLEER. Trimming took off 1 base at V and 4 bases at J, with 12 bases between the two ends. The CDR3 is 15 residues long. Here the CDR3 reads CASSQVQGEADTQYF. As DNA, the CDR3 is TGCGCCAGCAGCCAAGTTCAGGGGGAGGCAGATACGCAGTATTTT.

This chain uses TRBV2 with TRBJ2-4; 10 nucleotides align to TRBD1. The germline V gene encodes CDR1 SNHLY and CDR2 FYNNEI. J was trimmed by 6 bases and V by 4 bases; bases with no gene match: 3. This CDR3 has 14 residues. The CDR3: CASSAWTGGNIQYF. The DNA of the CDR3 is TGTGCCAGCAGTGCGTGGACAGGGGGAAACATTCAGTACTTC.

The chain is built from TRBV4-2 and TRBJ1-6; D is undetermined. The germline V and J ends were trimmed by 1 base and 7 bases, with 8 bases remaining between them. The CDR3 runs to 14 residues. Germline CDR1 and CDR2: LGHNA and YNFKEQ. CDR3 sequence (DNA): TGTGCCAGCAGCCAAGGACCTCGGAATTCACCCCTCCACTTT. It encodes CASSQGPRNSPLHF.

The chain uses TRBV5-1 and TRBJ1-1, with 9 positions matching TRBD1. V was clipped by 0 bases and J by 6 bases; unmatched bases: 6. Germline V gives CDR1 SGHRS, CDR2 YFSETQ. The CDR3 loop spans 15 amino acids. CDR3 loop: CASSLEGQGVAEAFF. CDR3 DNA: TGCGCCAGCAGCTTGGAGGGACAGGGTGTTGCTGAAGCTTTCTTT.

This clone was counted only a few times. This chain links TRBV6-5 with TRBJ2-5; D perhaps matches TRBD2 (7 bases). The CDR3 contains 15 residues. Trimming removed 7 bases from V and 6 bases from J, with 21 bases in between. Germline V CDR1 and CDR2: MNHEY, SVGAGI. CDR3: CASTAYSGGAKTQYF. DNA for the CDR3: TGTGCCAGCACTGCTTATTCTGGGGGGGCAAAGACCCAGTACTTC.

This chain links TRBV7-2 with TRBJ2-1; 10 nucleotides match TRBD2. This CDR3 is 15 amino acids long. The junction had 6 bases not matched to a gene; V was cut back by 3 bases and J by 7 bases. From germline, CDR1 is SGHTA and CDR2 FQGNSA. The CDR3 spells CASSFGASGRNEQFF. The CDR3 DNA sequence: TGTGCCAGCAGCTTTGGTGCTAGCGGGAGAAATGAGCAGTTCTTC.

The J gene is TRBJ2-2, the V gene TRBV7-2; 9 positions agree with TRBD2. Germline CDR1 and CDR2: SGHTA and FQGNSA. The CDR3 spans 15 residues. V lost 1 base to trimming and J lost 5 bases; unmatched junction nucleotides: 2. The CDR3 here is CASSLGLAGTGELFF. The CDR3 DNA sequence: TGTGCCAGCAGCTTAGGGCTAGCGGGAACCGGGGAGCTGTTTTTT.

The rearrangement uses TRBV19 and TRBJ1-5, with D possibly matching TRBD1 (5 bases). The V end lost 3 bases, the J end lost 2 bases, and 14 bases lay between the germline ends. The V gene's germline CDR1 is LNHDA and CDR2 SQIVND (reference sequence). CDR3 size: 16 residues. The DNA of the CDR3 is TGTGCCAGTAGTATTCTCGCAGGGCGGCGCAATCAGCCCCAGCATTTT. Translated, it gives CASSILAGRRNQPQHF.

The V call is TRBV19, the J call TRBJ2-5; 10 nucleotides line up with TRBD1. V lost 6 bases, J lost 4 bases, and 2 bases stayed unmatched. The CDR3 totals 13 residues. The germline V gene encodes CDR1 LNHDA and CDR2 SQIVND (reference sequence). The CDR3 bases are TGTGCCAGTAGGAGGACAGGGGGAGAGACCCAGTACTTC. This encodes CASRRTGGETQYF.

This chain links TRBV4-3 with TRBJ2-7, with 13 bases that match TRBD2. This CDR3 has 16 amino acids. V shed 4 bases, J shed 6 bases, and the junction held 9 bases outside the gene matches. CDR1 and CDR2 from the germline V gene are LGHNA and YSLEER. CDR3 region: CASSRDGLAGEGEQYF. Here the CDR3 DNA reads TGCGCCAGCAGCCGAGACGGACTAGCGGGAGAAGGCGAGCAGTACTTC.

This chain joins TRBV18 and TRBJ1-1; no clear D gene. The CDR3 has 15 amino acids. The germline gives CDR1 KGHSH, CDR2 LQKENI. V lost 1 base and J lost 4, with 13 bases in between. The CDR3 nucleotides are TGTGCCAGCTCACCACAAGAGGTTTTCGGCACTGAAGCTTTCTTT. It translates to CASSPQEVFGTEAFF.

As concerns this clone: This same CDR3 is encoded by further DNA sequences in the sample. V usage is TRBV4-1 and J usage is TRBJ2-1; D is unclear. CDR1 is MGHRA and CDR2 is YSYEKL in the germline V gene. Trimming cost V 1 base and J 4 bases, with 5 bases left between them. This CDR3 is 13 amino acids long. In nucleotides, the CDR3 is TGCGCCAGCAGCCAAGGGCTTTACAATGAGCAGTTCTTC. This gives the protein CASSQGLYNEQFF.

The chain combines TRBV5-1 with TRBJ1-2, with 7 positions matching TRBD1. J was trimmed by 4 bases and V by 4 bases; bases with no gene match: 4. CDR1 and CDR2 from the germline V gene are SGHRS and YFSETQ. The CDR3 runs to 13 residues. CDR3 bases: TGCGCCAGCAGCCCGGGACAGCTCTATGGCTACACCTTC. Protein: CASSPGQLYGYTF.

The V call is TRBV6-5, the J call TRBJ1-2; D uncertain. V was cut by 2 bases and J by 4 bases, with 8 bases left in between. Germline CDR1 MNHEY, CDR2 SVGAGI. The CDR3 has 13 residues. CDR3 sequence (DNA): TGTGCCAGCAGTTACGTCAGGAGCTATGGCTACACCTTC. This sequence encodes CASSYVRSYGYTF.

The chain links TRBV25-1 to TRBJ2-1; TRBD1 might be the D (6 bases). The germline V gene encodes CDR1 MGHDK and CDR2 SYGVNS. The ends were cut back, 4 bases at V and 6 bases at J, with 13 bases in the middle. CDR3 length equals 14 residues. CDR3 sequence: CASSVQGGRNEQFF. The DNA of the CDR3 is TGTGCCAGCAGTGTACAGGGCGGCCGCAATGAGCAGTTCTTC.

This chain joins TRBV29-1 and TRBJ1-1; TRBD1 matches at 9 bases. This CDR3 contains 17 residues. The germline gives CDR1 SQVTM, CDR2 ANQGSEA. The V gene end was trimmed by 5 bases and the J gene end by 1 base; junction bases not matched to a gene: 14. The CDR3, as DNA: TGCAGCGTTCCGAAGGGACAGGGTAAAGCGACGAACACTGAAGCTTTCTTT. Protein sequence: CSVPKGQGKATNTEAFF. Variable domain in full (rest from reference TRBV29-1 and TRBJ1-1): SAVISQKPSRDICQRGTSLTIQCQVDSQVTMMFWYRQQPGQSLTLIATANQGSEATYESGFVIDKFPISRPNLTFSTLTVSNMSPEDSSIYLCSVPKGQGKATNTEAFFGQGTRLTVV.

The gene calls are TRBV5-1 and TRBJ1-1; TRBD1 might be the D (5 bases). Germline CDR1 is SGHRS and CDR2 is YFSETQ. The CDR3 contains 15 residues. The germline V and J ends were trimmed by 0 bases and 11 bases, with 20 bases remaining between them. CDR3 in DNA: TGCGCCAGCAGCTTGGACGGGACTGGAAAAATTGGGGCTTTCTTT. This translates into CASSLDGTGKIGAFF.

CDR3 sequence (DNA): TGTGCCAGCTCACCCAGACAGGGACCAAATGAAAAACTGTTTTTT. Residues: CASSPRQGPNEKLFF. The rearrangement joins TRBV18 to TRBJ1-4; 7 positions match TRBD1. In germline, CDR1 is KGHSH, CDR2 LQKENI. Trimming removed 3 bases from V and 5 bases from J; junction bases left unmatched: 6. The CDR3 has 15 amino acids. Together with reference TRBV18 and TRBJ1-4, the CDR3 gives the full variable domain: NAGVMQNPRHLVRRRGQEARLRCSPMKGHSHVYWYRQLPEEGLKFMVYLQKENIIDESGMPKERFSAEFPKEGPSILRIQQVVRGDSAAYFCASSPRQGPNEKLFFGSGTQLSVL.

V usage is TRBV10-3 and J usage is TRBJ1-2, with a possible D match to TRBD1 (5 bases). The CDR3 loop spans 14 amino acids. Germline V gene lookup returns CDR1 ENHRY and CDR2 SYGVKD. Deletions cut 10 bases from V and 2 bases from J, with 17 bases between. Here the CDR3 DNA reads TGTGCCACCCAGTGGGAACAGGAAAACTATGGCTACACCTTC. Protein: CATQWEQENYGYTF.

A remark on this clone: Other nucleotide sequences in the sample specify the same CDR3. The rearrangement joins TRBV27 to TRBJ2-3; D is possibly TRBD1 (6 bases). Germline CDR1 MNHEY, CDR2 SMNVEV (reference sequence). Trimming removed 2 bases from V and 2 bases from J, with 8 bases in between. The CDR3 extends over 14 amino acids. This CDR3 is CASSLGGPTDTQYF. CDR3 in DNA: TGTGCCAGCAGTTTAGGGGGCCCCACAGATACGCAGTATTTT.

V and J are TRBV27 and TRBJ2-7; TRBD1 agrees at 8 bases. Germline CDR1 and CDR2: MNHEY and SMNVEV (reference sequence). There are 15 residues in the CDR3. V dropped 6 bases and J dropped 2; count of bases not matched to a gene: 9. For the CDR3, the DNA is TGTGCCAGCAGAAACCCCGGGACAGGTCCCTACGAGCAGTACTTC. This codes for CASRNPGTGPYEQYF.

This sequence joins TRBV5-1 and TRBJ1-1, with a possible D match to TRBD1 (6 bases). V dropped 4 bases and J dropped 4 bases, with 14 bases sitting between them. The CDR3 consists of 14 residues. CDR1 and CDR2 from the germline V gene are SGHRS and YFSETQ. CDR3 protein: CASSPEGGVTEAFF. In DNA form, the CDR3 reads TGCGCCAGCAGCCCCGAAGGGGGGGTCACTGAAGCTTTCTTT. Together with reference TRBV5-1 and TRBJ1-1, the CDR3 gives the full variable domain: KAGVTQTPRYLIKTRGQQVTLSCSPISGHRSVSWYQQTPGQGLQFLFEYFSETQRNKGNFPGRFSGRQFSNSRSEMNVSTLELGDSALYLCASSPEGGVTEAFFGQGTRLTVV.